The text below deals with one T cell receptor (beta chain). This clonotype was recorded at least ten times. It has no known antigen specificity. No base qualities exist here, and no much larger clone lies one base off it. The sequencer was an Illumina HiSeq 1500. TCRdb trimmed public reads at Q25 via fastp, called clones via MiXCR and kept in-frame beta chains. Every CDR3 protein is listed once, alongside the most common genes and DNA of its rows. Counted in this sample were around 310,000 distinct CDR3 sequences; 15% to 20% of them appeared once. Approximately 12% of the sample is taken by the ten largest. These data are taken from a study of T cell repertoires in cytomegalovirus infection (dated by TCRdb to the late 2010s). Context from the whole study: Donor HLA type was relevant to the analysis, as public TCR beta signatures indicated carriage of CMV infection together with the matching HLA type. General findings and caveats noted by the study authors: In the ex vivo response, HLA-C-restricted CMV-specific TCR beta clonotypes were dominant, and in two of eight donors the single most frequent clonotype came from this HLA-C-restricted group. Cumulative frequency of public TCR beta family members discriminated carriers of CMV infection plus the relevant HLA type in this cohort and an independent approximately 350-donor cohort.

Trimming removed 7 bases from V and 1 base from J; the gene matches leave 7 bases unexplained. From cysteine to phenylalanine, the CDR3 is 15 amino acids long. Only CDR3 DNA is held: 45 bases, read in frame from base 1. CDR1 MDHEN and CDR2 SYDVKM were looked up in the germline V gene. What was sequenced was PBMCs. The sequence was obtained from a human donor in good health (CMV status not recorded). Some clones in this sample may be carry-over from other donors' samples. The rearrangement combines TRBV28 with TRBJ1-1, with 9 middle bases fitting TRBD1. The nucleotide sequence is given as TGTGCCAGCACCGGCCCGGGACAGGGGAACACTGAAGCTTTCTTT. Translation gives CASTGPGQGNTEAFF. Beyond the CDR3, the reference TRBV28 and TRBJ1-1 genes provide the residues; the full variable domain reads: DVKVTQSSRYLVKRTGEKVFLECVQDMDHENMFWYRQDPGLGLRLIYFSYDVKMKEKGDIPEGYSVSREKKERFSLILESASTNQTSMYLCASTGPGQGNTEAFFGQGTRLTVV.